This passage covers 5 T cell receptor beta chains from one sample sequenced in a study of post-analysis software for immune sequencing data. Study results and caveats: TRBV segments more frequent in patients than in controls numbered a few and included TRBV5-6, TRBV5-1 and TRBV20-1.

No antigen is known for these receptors. TCR beta cDNA libraries had unique molecular identifiers. MiXCR was run by TCRdb on the PCR reads, yielding one entry per CDR3 protein. The table lists about 820,000 distinct CDR3 sequences, approximately 53% of them singletons, with roughly 4.4% in the top ten. Sample: blood. The receptors here all came from a girl aged 5 to 17 with multiple sclerosis.

This rearrangement joins TRBV5-6 to TRBJ2-7; 12 bases are shared with TRBD2. V dropped 3 bases and J dropped 2; count of bases not matched to a gene: 6. Germline V CDR1 and CDR2: SGHDT, YYEEEE. The CDR3 runs to 16 residues. The CDR3 sequence is CASSYPGLAGTYEQYF. The CDR3 DNA is TGTGCCAGCAGCTACCCCGGACTAGCGGGAACCTACGAGCAGTACTTC.

V usage is TRBV12-3 or TRBV12-4 and J usage is TRBJ2-3; 7 positions match TRBD1. The CDR3 totals 16 residues. V shed 6 bases, J shed 5 bases, and the junction held 14 bases outside the gene matches. The CDR3 DNA follows: TGTGCCAGCAGGCGCGACCGGGACAGAGACAGAGATACGCAGTATTTT. This codes for CASRRDRDRDRDTQYF.

This chain joins TRBV25-1 and TRBJ2-5; D remains ambiguous. Germline V gene lookup returns CDR1 MGHDK and CDR2 SYGVNS. V was cut by 3 bases and J by 5 bases, with 13 bases left in between. The CDR3 is 14 amino acids. CDR3 loop: CASSDAWGVETQYF. The CDR3 DNA reads TGTGCCAGCAGTGATGCTTGGGGTGTGGAGACCCAGTACTTC.

This clonotype was detected only a few times. The chain is built from TRBV6-1 and TRBJ2-3, with 10 positions matching TRBD1. V shed 11 bases, J shed 1 base, and the junction held 6 bases outside the gene matches. This CDR3 spans 14 amino acids. Looked up from germline, CDR1 is MNHNS and CDR2 is SASEGT. CDR3 bases: TGTGCCGGGGACAGGGGTAGTGGCACAGATACGCAGTATTTT. Amino acids: CAGDRGSGTDTQYF.

This chain uses TRBV5-6 with TRBJ2-7; tentative D call: TRBD1 (7 bases). Trimming removed 5 bases from V and 6 bases from J, with 27 bases in between. The CDR3 covers 17 residues. Germline V lookup: CDR1 SGHDT, CDR2 YYEEEE. As DNA, the CDR3 is TGTGCCAGCAGGCGGGGCGGGGTGACAGGGACATTCTGCGAGCAGTACTTC. As protein: CASRRGGVTGTFCEQYF.